The next 10 T cell receptor delta chains were all read from a single sample in a study of gamma delta lymphoproliferative disorders and STAT genes. PBMCs from patients and controls supplied the genomic DNA for sequencing. TCRdb re-called the multiplex PCR reads using CATT. This table holds about 3,400 delta-chain clones, under 1.2% found once. The sample comprised blood. The receptors come from a human donor in good health.

This clone was detected a few times. The protein that TCRdb holds for this DNA derives from a much larger clone and differs from the translated DNA at residue 11, which likely indicates a read error; the protein shown here is translated from the DNA. The chain recombines TRDV2 with TRDJ1, with 7 bases that match TRDD3. This CDR3 contains 14 residues. Germline V gene data show CDR1 as GEAIGNYY and CDR2 as EKD. CDR3 nucleotides: TGTGCCTGTGACATTCTGGGGGCCGTCGATAGACTCATCTTT. As protein: CACDILGAVDRLIF.

A word on this clone: The protein TCRdb lists belongs to a much larger clone and differs from this DNA's translation at residue 4, which points to a read error; the protein shown is made from the DNA. The J gene is TRDJ1, the V gene TRDV2, with 8 nucleotides matching TRDD3. Germline values: CDR1 GEAIGNYY, CDR2 EKD. CDR3 length equals 17 residues. The DNA of the CDR3 is TGTGCCTGTGGCACCGTGGGGGATGGGGCCCACACCGATAAACTCATCTTT. The encoded protein is CACGTVGDGAHTDKLIF.

This clone was seen at least ten times. The rearrangement joins TRDV1 to TRDJ1, with 9 nucleotides matching TRDD3. The germline CDR1 and CDR2 sequences are TSWWSYY and QGS. The ends lost 5 bases at V and 1 base at J; junction bases unmatched: 35. CDR3 length: 25 amino acids. The CDR3 DNA reads TGTGCTCTTGGGATCTTCAGAGGAGGCCTGCTTTCGCGGTGGCTATACTGGGGGAGCACCGATAAACTCATCTTT. It is translated as CALGIFRGGLLSRWLYWGSTDKLIF.

Points on this clone: TCRdb records a much larger clone's protein for this DNA, with a difference at residue 5 that likely arises from a read error; the protein given is the translation of the DNA. The chain joins TRDV2 to TRDJ1; tentatively, D is TRDD3 (6 bases). V was pared by 2 bases and J by 0 bases, with 15 bases between. The CDR3 covers 16 residues. CDR1 GEAIGNYY and CDR2 EKD come from the germline V gene. In nucleotides, the CDR3 is TGTGCCTGTGACATCGTGGGGATTCCATACACCGATAAACTCATCTTT. Translation gives CACDIVGIPYTDKLIF.

There are a few counts of this clone. This likely reflects a read error, since a far larger clone is one base away. At the DNA level, this CDR3 is encoded by other sequences in the same sample as well. This rearrangement joins TRDV2 to TRDJ3, with 7 bases aligning to TRDD3. This CDR3 comprises 18 residues. From germline, CDR1 is GEAIGNYY and CDR2 EKD. V was pared by 1 base and J by 0 bases, with 5 bases of the junction left unmatched. CDR3 nucleotide sequence: TGTGCCTGTGACACTGCTGGGGGGGACTCCTGGGACACCCGACAGATGTTTTTC. Translation gives CACDTAGGDSWDTRQMFF.

Of note for this clone: A far larger clone is only one base removed, so a read error is likely. The same CDR3 is also encoded by other DNA sequences in this sample. The J gene is TRDJ1, the V gene TRDV2; TRDD3 matches at 7 bases. Per the germline V gene, CDR1 is GEAIGNYY and CDR2 is EKD. The CDR3 loop spans 18 amino acids. CDR3 DNA: TGTGCCTGCGACACACTGGGGCCCGGGCTGGGCCCAACCGATAAACTCATCTTT. It translates to CACDTLGPGLGPTDKLIF.

About this clone itself: Translating this DNA gives a protein that differs at residue 4 from the TCRdb one, which belongs to a much larger clone; a read error is likely, and the protein shown is this translation. V and J are TRDV2 and TRDJ1, with D tentatively TRDD3 (6 bases). The V gene lost 6 bases and the J gene lost 1 base, with 17 bases spanning the gap. Germline V gives CDR1 GEAIGNYY, CDR2 EKD. The CDR3 runs to 15 residues. DNA of the CDR3: TGTGCCTGTAACAAGATGGGGGCTTCCACCGATAAACTCATCTTT. It codes for CACNKMGASTDKLIF.

J is TRDJ1 and V is TRDV2, with 11 bases aligning to TRDD3. This CDR3 has 20 amino acids. V lost 1 base and J lost 0; bases outside the gene matches: 15. CDR1 and CDR2 from the germline V gene are GEAIGNYY and EKD. This CDR3 is CACDTPRQVGDTGYTDKLIF. CDR3 DNA sequence: TGTGCCTGTGACACGCCACGTCAGGTGGGGGATACGGGGTACACCGATAAACTCATCTTT.

This clone was observed a handful of times. This likely reflects a read error, since a far larger clone is one base away. Additional DNA sequences in this sample encode the identical CDR3. CDR3 bases: TGTGCTTGTGACACCGGTGGTGGGGGATACAGCTCCTGGGACACCCGACAGATGTTTTTC. This sequence encodes CACDTGGGGYSSWDTRQMFF. This chain uses TRDV2 with TRDJ3; 10 bases fit TRDD3. The CDR3 consists of 20 residues. Germline V CDR1 and CDR2: GEAIGNYY, EKD.

This clone was observed a few times. TCRdb has a much larger clone's protein, which differs at residue 10 from the translation of this DNA, likely because of a read error; what is shown is the protein translated from the DNA. The genes are TRDV1 and TRDJ1; D is possibly TRDD3 (6 bases). Germline values: CDR1 TSWWSYY, CDR2 QGS. CDR3 length equals 16 residues. V lost 2 bases to trimming and J lost 0 bases, with 13 bases between them. The CDR3 spells CALGERRGSDTDKLIF. The DNA for the CDR3 is TGTGCTCTTGGGGAAAGAAGGGGATCGGACACCGATAAACTCATCTTT.